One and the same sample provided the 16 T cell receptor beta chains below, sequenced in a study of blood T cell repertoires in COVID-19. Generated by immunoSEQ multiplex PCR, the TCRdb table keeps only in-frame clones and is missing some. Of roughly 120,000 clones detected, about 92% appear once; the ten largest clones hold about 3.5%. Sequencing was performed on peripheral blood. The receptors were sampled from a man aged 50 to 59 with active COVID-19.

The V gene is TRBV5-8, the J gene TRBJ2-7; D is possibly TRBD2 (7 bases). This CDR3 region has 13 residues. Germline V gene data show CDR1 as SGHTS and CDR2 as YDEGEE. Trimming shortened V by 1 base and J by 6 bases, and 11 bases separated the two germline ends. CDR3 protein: CASSLTGGREQYF. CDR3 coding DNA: TGTGCCAGCAGCTTGACGGGGGGCCGCGAGCAGTACTTC.

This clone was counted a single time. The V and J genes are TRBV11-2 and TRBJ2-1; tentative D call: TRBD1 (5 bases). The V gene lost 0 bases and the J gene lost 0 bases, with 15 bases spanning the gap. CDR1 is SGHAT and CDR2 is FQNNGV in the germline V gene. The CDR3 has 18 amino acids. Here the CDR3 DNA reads TGTGCCAGCAGCTTAGACCTCCCGCAGGGCCTCTCCTACAATGAGCAGTTCTTC. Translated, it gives CASSLDLPQGLSYNEQFF.

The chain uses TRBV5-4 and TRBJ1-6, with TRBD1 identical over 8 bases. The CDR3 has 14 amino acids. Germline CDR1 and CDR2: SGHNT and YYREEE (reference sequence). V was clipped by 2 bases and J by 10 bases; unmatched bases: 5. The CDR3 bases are TGTGCCAGCAGCTTACAGGGGGTGAAATCACCCCTCCACTTT. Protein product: CASSLQGVKSPLHF.

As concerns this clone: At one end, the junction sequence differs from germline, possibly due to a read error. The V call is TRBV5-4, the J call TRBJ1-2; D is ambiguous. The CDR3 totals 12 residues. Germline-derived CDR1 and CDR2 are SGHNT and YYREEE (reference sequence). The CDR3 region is CASSLEVSDRAF. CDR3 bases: TGTGCCAGCAGCTTGGAGGTTTCGGATCGGGCCTTC.

DNA for the CDR3: TGTGCCAGCAGTCTTTCCGGGGCGGGAACCTGGGGCTACACCTTC. This encodes CASSLSGAGTWGYTF. The gene calls are TRBV27 and TRBJ1-2, with D possibly TRBD1 on 5 matching bases. Trimming pared 5 bases from V and 8 bases from J, leaving 21 bases between. Germline V gene lookup returns CDR1 MNHEY and CDR2 SMNVEV (reference sequence). This CDR3 is built from 15 residues.

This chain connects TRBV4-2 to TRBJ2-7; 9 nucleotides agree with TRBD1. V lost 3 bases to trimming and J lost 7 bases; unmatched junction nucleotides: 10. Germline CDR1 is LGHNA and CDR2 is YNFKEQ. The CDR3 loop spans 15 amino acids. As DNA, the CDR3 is TGTGCCAGCAGCCAGACGAGGACAGGGGCGGGAGAGCAGTACTTC. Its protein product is CASSQTRTGAGEQYF.

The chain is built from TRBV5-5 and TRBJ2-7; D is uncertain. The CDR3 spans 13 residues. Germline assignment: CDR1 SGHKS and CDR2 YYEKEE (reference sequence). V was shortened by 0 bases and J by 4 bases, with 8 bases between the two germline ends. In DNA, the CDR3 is TGTGCCAGCAGCTTGGCGACAAGGTACGAGCAGTACTTC. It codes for CASSLATRYEQYF.

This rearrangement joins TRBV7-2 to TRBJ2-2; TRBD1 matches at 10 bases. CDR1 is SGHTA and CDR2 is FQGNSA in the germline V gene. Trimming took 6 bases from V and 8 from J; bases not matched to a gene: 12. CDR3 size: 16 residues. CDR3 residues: CASRDRDRGPSGELFF. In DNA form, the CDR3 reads TGTGCCAGCAGGGACCGGGACAGGGGCCCCAGTGGGGAGCTGTTTTTT.

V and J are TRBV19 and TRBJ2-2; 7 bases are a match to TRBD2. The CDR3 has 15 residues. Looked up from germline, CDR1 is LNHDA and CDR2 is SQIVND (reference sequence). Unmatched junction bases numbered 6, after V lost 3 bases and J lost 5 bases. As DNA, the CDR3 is TGTGCCAGTAGTATCTCGGGCGGGAGAACCGGGGAGCTGTTTTTT. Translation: CASSISGGRTGELFF.

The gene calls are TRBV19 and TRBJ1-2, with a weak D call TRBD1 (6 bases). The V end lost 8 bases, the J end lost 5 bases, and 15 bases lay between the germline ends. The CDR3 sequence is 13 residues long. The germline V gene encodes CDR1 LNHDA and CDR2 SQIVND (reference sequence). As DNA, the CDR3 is TGTGCCAGTGGGCCAGGGGTCATGTATGGCTACACCTTC. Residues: CASGPGVMYGYTF.

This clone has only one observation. CDR3 loop: CASSLGQGDGYTF. The CDR3 nucleotides are TGTGCCAGCAGCTTGGGACAAGGGGATGGCTACACCTTC. The chain links TRBV5-4 to TRBJ1-2; tentatively, D is TRBD1 (5 bases). This CDR3 has 13 amino acids. The V and J ends lost 0 bases and 6 bases respectively, with 9 bases between them. The V gene's germline CDR1 is SGHNT and CDR2 YYREEE (reference sequence). The variable domain in full, completed from reference TRBV5-4 and TRBJ1-2, reads ETGVTQSPTHLIKTRGQQVTLRCSSQSGHNTVSWYQQALGQGPQFIFQYYREEENGRGNFPPRFSGLQFPNYSSELNVNALELDDSALYLCASSLGQGDGYTFGSGTRLTVV.

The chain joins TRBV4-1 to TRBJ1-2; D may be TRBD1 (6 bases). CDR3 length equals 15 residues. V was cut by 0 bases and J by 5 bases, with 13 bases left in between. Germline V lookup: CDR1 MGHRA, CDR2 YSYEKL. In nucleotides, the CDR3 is TGCGCCAGCAGCCAAGATTCCGTTCAGGGGTATGGCTACACCTTC. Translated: CASSQDSVQGYGYTF.

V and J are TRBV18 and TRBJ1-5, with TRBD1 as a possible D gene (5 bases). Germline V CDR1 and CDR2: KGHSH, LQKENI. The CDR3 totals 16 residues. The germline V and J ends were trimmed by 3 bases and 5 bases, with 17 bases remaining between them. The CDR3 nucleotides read TGTGCCAGCTCACCCTCGGCCAGGGTTTGGGATCAGCCCCAGCATTTT. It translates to CASSPSARVWDQPQHF.

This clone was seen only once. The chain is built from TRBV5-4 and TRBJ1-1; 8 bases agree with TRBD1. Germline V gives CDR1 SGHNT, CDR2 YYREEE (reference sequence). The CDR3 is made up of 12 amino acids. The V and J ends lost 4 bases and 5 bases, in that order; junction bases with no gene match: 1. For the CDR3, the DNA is TGTGCCAGCAGCCGGACAGGGACTGAAGCTTTCTTT. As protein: CASSRTGTEAFF.

The CDR3 DNA follows: TGCGCCAGCAGCCCGGAGACAGACGTGCTCACCTTC. Encoded protein: CASSPETDVLTF. The V and J genes are TRBV5-1 and TRBJ1-2; D might be TRBD1 (5 bases). Per germline, CDR1 SGHRS and CDR2 YFSETQ. The CDR3 consists of 12 residues. V shed 4 bases and J shed 13 bases, with 17 bases lying between them.

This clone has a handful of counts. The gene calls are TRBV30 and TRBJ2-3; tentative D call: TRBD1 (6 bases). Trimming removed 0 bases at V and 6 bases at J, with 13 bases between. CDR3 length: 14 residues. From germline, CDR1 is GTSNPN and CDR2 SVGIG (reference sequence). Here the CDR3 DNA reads TGTGCCTGGAGTGTAGAAGCGAGGGGGGATACGCAGTATTTT. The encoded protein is CAWSVEARGDTQYF.